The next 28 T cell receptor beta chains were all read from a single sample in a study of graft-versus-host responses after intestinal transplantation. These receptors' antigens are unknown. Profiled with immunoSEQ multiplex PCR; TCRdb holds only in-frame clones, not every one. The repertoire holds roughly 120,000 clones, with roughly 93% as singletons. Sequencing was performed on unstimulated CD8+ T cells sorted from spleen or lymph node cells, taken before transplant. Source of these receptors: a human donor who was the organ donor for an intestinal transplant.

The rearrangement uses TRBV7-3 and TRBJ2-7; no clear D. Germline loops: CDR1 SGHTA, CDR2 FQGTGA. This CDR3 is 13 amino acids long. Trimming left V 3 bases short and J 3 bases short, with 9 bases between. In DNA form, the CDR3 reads TGTGCCAGCAGCTTGTGGTCGGGCTACGAGCAGTACTTC. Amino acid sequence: CASSLWSGYEQYF. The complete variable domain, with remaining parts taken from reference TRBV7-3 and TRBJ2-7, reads GAGVSQTPSNKVTEKGKYVELRCDPISGHTALYWYRQSLGQGPEFLIYFQGTGAADDSGLPNDRFFAVRPEGSVSTLKIQRTERGDSAVYLCASSLWSGYEQYFGPGTRLTVT.

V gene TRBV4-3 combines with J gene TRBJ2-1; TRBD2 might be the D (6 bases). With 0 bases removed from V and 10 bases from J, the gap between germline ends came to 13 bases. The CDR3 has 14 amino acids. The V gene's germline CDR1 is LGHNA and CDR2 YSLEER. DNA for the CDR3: TGCGCCAGCAGCCAAGATTGGGAGGACTCCGAGCAGTTCTTC. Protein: CASSQDWEDSEQFF.

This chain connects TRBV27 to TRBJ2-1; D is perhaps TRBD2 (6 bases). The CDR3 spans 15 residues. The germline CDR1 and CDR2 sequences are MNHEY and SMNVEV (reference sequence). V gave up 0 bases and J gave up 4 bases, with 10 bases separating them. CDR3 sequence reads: CASSLSGRGYNEQFF. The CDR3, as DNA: TGTGCCAGCAGTTTATCGGGACGGGGGTACAATGAGCAGTTCTTC.

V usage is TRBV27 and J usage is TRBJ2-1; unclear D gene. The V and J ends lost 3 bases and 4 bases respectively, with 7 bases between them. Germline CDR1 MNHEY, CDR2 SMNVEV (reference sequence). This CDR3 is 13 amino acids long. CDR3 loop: CASSFQTYNEQFF. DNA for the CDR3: TGTGCCAGCAGTTTTCAAACTTACAATGAGCAGTTCTTC.

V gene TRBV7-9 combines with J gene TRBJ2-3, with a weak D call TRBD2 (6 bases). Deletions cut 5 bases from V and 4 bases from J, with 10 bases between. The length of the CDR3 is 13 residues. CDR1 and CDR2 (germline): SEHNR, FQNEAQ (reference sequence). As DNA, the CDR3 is TGTGCCAGCAGCCCCAGACTAGCAGATACGCAGTATTTT. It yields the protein CASSPRLADTQYF.

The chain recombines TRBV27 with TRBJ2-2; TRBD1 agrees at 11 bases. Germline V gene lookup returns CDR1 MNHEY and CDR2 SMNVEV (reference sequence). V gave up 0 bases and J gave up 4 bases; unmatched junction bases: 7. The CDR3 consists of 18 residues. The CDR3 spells CASSLSLGTGGLTGELFF. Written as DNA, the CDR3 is TGTGCCAGCAGTTTATCTTTAGGGACAGGGGGGCTCACCGGGGAGCTGTTTTTT.

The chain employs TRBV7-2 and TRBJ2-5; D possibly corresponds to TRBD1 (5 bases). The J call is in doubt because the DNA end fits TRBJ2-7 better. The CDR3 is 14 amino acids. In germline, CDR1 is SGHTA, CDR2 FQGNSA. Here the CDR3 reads CASSDDSLNYEQYF. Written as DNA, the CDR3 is TGTGCCAGCAGCGACGACAGCTTAAACTACGAGCAGTACTTC.

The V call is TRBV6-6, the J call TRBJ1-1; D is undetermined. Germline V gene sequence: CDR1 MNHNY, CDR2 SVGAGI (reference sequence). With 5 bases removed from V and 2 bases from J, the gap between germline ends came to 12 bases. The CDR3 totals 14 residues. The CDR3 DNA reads TGTGCCAGCAGTAAATCGGGGTTCAACACTGAAGCTTTCTTT. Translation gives CASSKSGFNTEAFF.

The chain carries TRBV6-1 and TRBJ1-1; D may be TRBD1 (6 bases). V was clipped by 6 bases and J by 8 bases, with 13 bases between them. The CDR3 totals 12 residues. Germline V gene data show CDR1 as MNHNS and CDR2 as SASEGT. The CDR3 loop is CASRDSWKEAFF. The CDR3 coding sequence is TGTGCCAGCAGGGACAGTTGGAAAGAAGCTTTCTTT.

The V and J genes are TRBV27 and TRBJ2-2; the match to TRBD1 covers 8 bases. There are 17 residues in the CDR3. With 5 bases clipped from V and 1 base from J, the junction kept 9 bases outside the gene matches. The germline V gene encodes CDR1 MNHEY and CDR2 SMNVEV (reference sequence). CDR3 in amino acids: CASSPYPGGWNTGELFF. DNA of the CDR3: TGTGCCAGCAGTCCCTACCCAGGGGGCTGGAACACCGGGGAGCTGTTTTTT.

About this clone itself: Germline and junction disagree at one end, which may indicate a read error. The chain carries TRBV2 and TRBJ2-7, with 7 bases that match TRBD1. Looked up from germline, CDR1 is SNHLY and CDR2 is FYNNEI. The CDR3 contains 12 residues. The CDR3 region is CAILTGFYGQYF. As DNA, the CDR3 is TGTGCCATCTTGACAGGGTTCTACGGGCAGTACTTC.

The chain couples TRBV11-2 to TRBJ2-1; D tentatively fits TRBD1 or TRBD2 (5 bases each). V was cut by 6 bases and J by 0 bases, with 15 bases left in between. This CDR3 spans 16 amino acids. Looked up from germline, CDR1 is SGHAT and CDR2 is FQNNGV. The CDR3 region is CASSLGTASSYNEQFF. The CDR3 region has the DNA TGTGCCAGCAGTCTGGGGACCGCGAGCTCCTACAATGAGCAGTTCTTC.

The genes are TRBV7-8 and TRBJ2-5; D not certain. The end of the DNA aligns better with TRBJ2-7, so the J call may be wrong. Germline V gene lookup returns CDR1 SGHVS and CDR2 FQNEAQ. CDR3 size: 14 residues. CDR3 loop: CASSRHAESPEQYF. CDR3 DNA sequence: TGTGCCAGCAGCCGCCACGCCGAATCCCCCGAGCAGTACTTC.

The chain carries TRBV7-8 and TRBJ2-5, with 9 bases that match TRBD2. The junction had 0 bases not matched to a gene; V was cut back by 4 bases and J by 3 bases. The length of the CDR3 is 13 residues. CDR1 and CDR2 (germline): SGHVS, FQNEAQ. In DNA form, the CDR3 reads TGTGCCAGCAGCTCTAGCGGGGAAGAGACCCAGTACTTC. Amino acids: CASSSSGEETQYF.

The CDR3 DNA reads TGCAGCGTTGAAGATCTTGCTGGGGAGCAGTACTTC. Protein: CSVEDLAGEQYF. The rearrangement uses TRBV29-1 and TRBJ2-7, with no clear D. From germline, CDR1 is SQVTM and CDR2 ANQGSEA. The V and J ends lost 0 bases and 7 bases respectively, with 10 bases between them. The CDR3 is 12 amino acids.

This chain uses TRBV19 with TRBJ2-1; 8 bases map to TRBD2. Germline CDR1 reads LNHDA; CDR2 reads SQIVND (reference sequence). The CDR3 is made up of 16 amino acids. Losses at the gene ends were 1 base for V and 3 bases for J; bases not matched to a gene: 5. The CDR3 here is CASSIGLAGFYNEQFF. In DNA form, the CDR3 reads TGTGCCAGTAGTATAGGTCTAGCGGGCTTCTACAATGAGCAGTTCTTC. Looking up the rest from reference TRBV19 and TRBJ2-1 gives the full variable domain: DGGITQSPKYLFRKEGQNVTLSCEQNLNHDAMYWYRQDPGQGLRLIYYSQIVNDFQKGDIAEGYSVSREKKESFPLTVTSAQKNPTAFYLCASSIGLAGFYNEQFFGPGTRLTVL.

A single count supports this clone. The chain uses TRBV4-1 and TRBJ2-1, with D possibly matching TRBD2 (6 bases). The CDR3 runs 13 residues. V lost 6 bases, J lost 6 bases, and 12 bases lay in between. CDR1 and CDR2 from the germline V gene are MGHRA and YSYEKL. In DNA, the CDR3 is TGCGCCAGCAGGGCCCCCGGGGGCAATGAGCAGTTCTTC. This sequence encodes CASRAPGGNEQFF.

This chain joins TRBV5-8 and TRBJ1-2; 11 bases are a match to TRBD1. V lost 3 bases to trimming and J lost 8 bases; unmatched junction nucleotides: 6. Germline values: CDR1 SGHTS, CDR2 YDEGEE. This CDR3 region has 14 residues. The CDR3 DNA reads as TGTGCCAGCAGCTCTCGGACAGGGGGCGGAGGCTACACCTTC. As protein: CASSSRTGGGGYTF.

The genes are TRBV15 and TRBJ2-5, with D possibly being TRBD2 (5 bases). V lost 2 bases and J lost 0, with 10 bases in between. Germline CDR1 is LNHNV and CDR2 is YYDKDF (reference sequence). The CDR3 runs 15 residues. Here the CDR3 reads CATSRSGGYQETQYF. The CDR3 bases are TGTGCCACCAGCAGATCCGGCGGGTACCAAGAGACCCAGTACTTC.

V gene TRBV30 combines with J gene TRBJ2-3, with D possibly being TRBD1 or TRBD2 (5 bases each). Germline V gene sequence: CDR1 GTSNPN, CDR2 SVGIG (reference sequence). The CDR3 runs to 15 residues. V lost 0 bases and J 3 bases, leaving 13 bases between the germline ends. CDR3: CAWSVGDGWTDTQYF. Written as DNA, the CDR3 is TGTGCCTGGAGTGTAGGGGACGGATGGACAGATACGCAGTATTTT.

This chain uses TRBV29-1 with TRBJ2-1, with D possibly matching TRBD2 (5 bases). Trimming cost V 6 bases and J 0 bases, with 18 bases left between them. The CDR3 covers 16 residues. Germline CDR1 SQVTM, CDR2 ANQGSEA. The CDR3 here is CSVHDEAANSYNEQFF. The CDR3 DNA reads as TGCAGCGTGCATGACGAAGCGGCCAACTCCTACAATGAGCAGTTCTTC.

CDR3 amino acids: CSARYRFGYTF. DNA of the CDR3: TGCAGTGCTAGATACAGATTTGGCTACACCTTC. This chain joins TRBV20-1 and TRBJ1-2; D not resolved. Germline V lookup: CDR1 DFQATT, CDR2 SNEGSKA (reference sequence). The V end was cut by 2 bases, the J end by 7 bases, with 8 bases between. This CDR3 is 11 amino acids long.

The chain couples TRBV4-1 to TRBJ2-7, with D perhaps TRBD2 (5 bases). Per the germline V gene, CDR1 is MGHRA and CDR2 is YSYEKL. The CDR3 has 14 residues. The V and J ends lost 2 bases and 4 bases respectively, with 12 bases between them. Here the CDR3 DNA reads TGCGCCAGCAGCCAAAATGCCGGGGAGTACGAGCAGTACTTC. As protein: CASSQNAGEYEQYF.

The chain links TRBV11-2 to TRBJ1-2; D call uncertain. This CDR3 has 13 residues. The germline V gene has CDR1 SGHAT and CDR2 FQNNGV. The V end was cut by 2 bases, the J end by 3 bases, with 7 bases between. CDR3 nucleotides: TGTGCCAGCAGCTTACCAGCTTACTATGGCTACACCTTC. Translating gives CASSLPAYYGYTF.

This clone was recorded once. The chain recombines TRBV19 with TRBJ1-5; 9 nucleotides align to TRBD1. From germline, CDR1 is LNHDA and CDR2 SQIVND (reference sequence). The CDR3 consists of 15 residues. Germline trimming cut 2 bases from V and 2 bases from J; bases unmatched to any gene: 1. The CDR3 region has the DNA TGTGCCAGTAGTATAACAGGGGGCGGCAATCAGCCCCAGCATTTT. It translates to CASSITGGGNQPQHF.

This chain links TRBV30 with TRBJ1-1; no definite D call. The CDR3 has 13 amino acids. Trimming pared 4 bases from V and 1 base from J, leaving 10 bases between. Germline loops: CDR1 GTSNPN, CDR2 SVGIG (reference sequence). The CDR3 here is CAWNWVRNTEAFF. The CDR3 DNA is TGTGCCTGGAATTGGGTCAGGAACACTGAAGCTTTCTTT. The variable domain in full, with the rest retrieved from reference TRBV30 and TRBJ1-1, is SQTIHQWPATLVQPVGSPLSLECTVEGTSNPNLYWYRQAAGRGLQLLFYSVGIGQISSEVPQNLSASRPQDRQFILSSKKLLLSDSGFYLCAWNWVRNTEAFFGQGTRLTVV.

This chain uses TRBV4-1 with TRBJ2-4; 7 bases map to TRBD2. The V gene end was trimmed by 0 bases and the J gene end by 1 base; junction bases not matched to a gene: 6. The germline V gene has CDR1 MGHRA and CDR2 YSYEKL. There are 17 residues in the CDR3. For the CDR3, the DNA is TGCGCCAGCAGCCAAGATTCGGGGGGACCCGCCAAAAACATTCAGTACTTC. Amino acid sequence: CASSQDSGGPAKNIQYF.

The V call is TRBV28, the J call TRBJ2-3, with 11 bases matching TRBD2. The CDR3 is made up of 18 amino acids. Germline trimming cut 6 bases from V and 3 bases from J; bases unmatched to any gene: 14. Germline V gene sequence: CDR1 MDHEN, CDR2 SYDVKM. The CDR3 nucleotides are TGTGCCAGCAGCTACGCCTATAGCGGGAGGGCCGGAACAGATACGCAGTATTTT. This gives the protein CASSYAYSGRAGTDTQYF.